This T cell receptor (beta chain) was observed in a study of T cells in women clearing cervical HPV infection. On the study more broadly: Case blood was drawn when the lesion was first found; control blood after infection became undetectable. Cases' blood sampling followed lesion detection by median roughly five months (90 to 200). Study conclusions and caveats: Effector/memory and HPV-specific T cells were not isolated, and association timing is unknown. CIN3+ cases had significantly higher TCR repertoire richness than controls, but evenness did not differ.

Comment on this clone: What it binds is not known. Coverage ceases 3 residues before the CDR3 finishes, and the germline J gene fills in the end.

Measured with immunoSEQ multiplex PCR; TCRdb has only the in-frame clones, and not every one. The sample's table shows around 46,000 clones. In germline, CDR1 is LNHDA, CDR2 SQIVND (reference sequence). The CDR3 consists of 17 residues. With 6 bases removed from V and 4 bases from J, the gap between germline ends came to 21 bases. The TCR originated in a woman between 18 and 69 years old with a cervical HPV16 infection that either progressed to CIN3+ or cleared (not recorded which). Sample: blood buffy coat. The chain carries TRBV19 and TRBJ1-4; D perhaps matches TRBD1 (5 bases). This chain's CDR3 is CASRRGAGPPFNEKLFF. Partial CDR3 DNA: TGTGCCAGTAGACGAGGGGCAGGTCCCCCCTTTAATGAAAAA. The full variable domain, its missing parts supplied by reference TRBV19 and TRBJ1-4, is DGGITQSPKYLFRKEGQNVTLSCEQNLNHDAMYWYRQDPGQGLRLIYYSQIVNDFQKGDIAEGYSVSREKKESFPLTVTSAQKNPTAFYLCASRRGAGPPFNEKLFFGSGTQLSVL.